Shown below are 3 T cell receptor beta chains from a single sample sequenced in a study of T-cell memory formation after mild COVID-19. TCRdb analysed the 5' RACE reads with MiXCR anew, one entry per CDR3 protein. Among under 300,000 distinct CDR3 sequences, 8% to 9.5% were seen once, and the ten largest hold around 21%. Source material: PBMCs or a T cell subset sorted from them (not recorded which). Receptor source: a man younger than 35 who had mild COVID-19 (a few samples of this study predate the infection). Cell type and time point are not known.

This clonotype was found many times. J is TRBJ2-3 and V is TRBV5-1; weak D call: TRBD1 (6 bases). Germline V gives CDR1 SGHRS, CDR2 YFSETQ. The CDR3 extends over 17 amino acids. V dropped 2 bases and J dropped 0 bases, with 16 bases sitting between them. This CDR3 reads CASSFLDRRSSTDTQYF. The CDR3 DNA sequence: TGCGCCAGCAGCTTCCTAGACAGGCGGTCTAGCACAGATACGCAGTATTTT. Full variable domain (missing parts from reference TRBV5-1 and TRBJ2-3): KAGVTQTPRYLIKTRGQQVTLSCSPISGHRSVSWYQQTPGQGLQFLFEYFSETQRNKGNFPGRFSGRQFSNSRSEMNVSTLELGDSALYLCASSFLDRRSSTDTQYFGPGTRLTVL.

The rearrangement joins TRBV5-1 to TRBJ2-5; no clear D gene. This CDR3 contains 14 residues. V was clipped by 4 bases and J by 3 bases, with 13 bases between them. Germline V gene data show CDR1 as SGHRS and CDR2 as YFSETQ. The CDR3: CASSPNNEKETQYF. CDR3 nucleotide sequence: TGCGCCAGCAGCCCGAACAACGAAAAAGAGACCCAGTACTTC.

V is TRBV4-3 and J is TRBJ2-1; 8 bases are shared with TRBD2. Germline V gives CDR1 LGHNA, CDR2 YSLEER. The junction had 5 bases not matched to a gene; V was cut back by 3 bases and J by 10 bases. This CDR3 is built from 13 residues. The CDR3 is CASSQVSGEEQFF. In DNA form, the CDR3 reads TGCGCCAGCAGCCAGGTTAGCGGGGAAGAGCAGTTCTTC.